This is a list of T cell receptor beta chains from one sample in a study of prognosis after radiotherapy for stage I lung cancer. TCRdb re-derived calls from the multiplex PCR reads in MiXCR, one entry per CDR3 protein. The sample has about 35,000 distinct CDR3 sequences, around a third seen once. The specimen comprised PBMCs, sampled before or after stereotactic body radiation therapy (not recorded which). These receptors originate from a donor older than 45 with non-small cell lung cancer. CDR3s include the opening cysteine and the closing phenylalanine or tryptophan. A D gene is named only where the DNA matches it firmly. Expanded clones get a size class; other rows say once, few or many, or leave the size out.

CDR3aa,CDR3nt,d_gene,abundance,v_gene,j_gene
CASSDPGLEQYF,TGTGCCAGCAGTGATCCGGGGCTCGAGCAGTACTTC,NA,NA,TRBV6-1,TRBJ2-7
CASSPLNSPLHF,TGTGCCAGTAGTCCCCTTAATTCACCCCTCCACTTT,NA,many,TRBV19,TRBJ1-6
CASSDTNTGELFF,TGTGCCAGCAGTGACACGAACACCGGGGAGCTGTTTTTT,NA,NA,TRBV6-4,TRBJ2-2
CATRLVGANVLTF,TGTGCCACCCGGTTGGTCGGGGCCAACGTCCTGACTTTC,NA,many,TRBV15,TRBJ2-6
CASRVGLDQPQHF,TGTGCCAGCAGAGTCGGACTCGATCAGCCCCAGCATTTT,NA,many,TRBV6-1,TRBJ1-5
CASSFRTGGVYEQYF,TGTGCCAGCAGCTTCCGGACAGGGGGGGTCTACGAGCAGTACTTC,TRBD1,many,TRBV7-9,TRBJ2-7
CSATGTVNSPLHF,TGCAGTGCCACAGGGACGGTCAATTCACCCCTCCACTTT,NA,many,TRBV20-1,TRBJ1-6
CALMWVSGANVLTF,TGTGCCTTGATGTGGGTTTCTGGGGCCAACGTCCTGACTTTC,NA,NA,TRBV30,TRBJ2-6
CASSEAGTGNHNEQFF,TGTGCCAGCAGTGAAGCCGGGACAGGGAATCATAATGAGCAGTTCTTC,TRBD1,many,TRBV6-1,TRBJ2-1
CASSPGTGPNQPQHF,TGTGCCAGCAGCCCGGGGACAGGGCCTAATCAGCCCCAGCATTTT,TRBD1,many,TRBV3-1,TRBJ1-5
CASSLRTGGIEAFF,TGCGCCAGCAGCCTTCGGACAGGAGGGATTGAAGCTTTCTTT,TRBD1,many,TRBV4-1,TRBJ1-1
CASSPYRGGDTGELFF,TGCGCCAGCAGCCCGTACCGGGGCGGCGACACCGGGGAGCTGTTTTTT,NA,many,TRBV5-1,TRBJ2-2
CSGVGQRNTEAFF,TGCAGTGGGGTGGGACAGCGGAACACTGAAGCTTTCTTT,TRBD1,many,TRBV20-1,TRBJ1-1
CAIQGGSSGNTIYF,TGTGCCATCCAGGGTGGGAGCTCTGGAAACACCATATATTTT,NA,many,TRBV10-3,TRBJ1-3
CATRPGAVGETQYF,TGTGCCACGAGACCAGGGGCTGTTGGAGAGACCCAGTACTTC,NA,many,TRBV25-1,TRBJ2-5
CASSSQTGGGTEAFF,TGCGCCAGCAGCTCTCAGACAGGGGGTGGCACTGAAGCTTTCTTT,TRBD1,NA,TRBV5-1,TRBJ1-1